At least ten counts were recorded for the clone carrying this TCR beta chain. Its specificity is unknown. The data were obtained in a study of T cells after yellow fever vaccination. Findings and limits, study-wide: In post-booster samples, most primary-vaccination clones reappeared (roughly 96% CD4, about 90% CD8). A small share of clonotypes appeared in both CD4 and CD8 compartments.

J was trimmed by 3 bases and V by 5 bases; bases with no gene match: 8. CDR3 length: 16 amino acids. Germline V CDR1 and CDR2: SEHNR, FQNEAQ (reference sequence). TCRdb analysed the 5' RACE reads with MiXCR anew, one entry per CDR3 protein. Of about 310,000 distinct CDR3 sequences in the sample, roughly 3.5% were seen once. The origin of this receptor is a man aged 18 to 29 who received the YFV17D yellow fever vaccine. The specimen was PBMCs, collected on the day of the yellow fever booster vaccination. The J gene is TRBJ2-1, the V gene TRBV7-9, with 9 bases identical to TRBD2. CDR3 DNA: TGTGCCAGCAGCCCCCTAGCGGGGACGAACTACAATGAGCAGTTCTTC. It specifies CASSPLAGTNYNEQFF.